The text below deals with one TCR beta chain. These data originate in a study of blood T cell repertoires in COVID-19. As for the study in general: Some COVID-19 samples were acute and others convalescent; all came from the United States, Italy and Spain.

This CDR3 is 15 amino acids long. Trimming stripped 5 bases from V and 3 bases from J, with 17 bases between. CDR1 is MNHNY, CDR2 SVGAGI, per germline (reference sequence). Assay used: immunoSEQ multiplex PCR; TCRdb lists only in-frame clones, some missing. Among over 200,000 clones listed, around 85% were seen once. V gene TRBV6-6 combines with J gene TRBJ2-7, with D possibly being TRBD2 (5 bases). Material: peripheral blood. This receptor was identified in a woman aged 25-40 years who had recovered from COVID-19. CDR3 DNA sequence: TGTGCCAGCAGTCCCCTCGGCGGCGGGTTCTACGAGCAGTACTTC. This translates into CASSPLGGGFYEQYF.